This entry lists 32 T cell receptor beta chains sequenced from one sample in a study of cytomegalovirus exposure and HLA in healthy donors. 13 Jbeta primers and 60 Vbeta primers were used for the PCR. The data were produced by immunoSEQ multiplex PCR, yet TCRdb's version contains in-frame clones alone and is incomplete. The sample has about 200,000 clones; 70% are singletons. Sequencing used PBMCs. The receptors were gathered from a middle-aged man in good health and CMV-seropositive.

This clone was found once. The chain links TRBV9 to TRBJ2-2, with D perhaps matching TRBD2 (7 bases). The CDR3 is 18 amino acids. V gave up 4 bases and J gave up 2 bases, with 21 bases separating them. Germline V lookup: CDR1 SGDLS, CDR2 YYNGEE. The CDR3: CASSLREGGLANTGELFF. CDR3 DNA sequence: TGTGCCAGCAGCCTCAGGGAGGGGGGGCTAGCTAACACCGGGGAGCTGTTTTTT.

The chain recombines TRBV21-1 with TRBJ2-5; the table assigns TRBD1, which was not confirmed against the DNA. The end of the DNA is better explained by TRBJ2-7, so the J call may be wrong. TRBV21-1 is noted as a pseudogene. The CDR3 sequence is 18 residues long. The CDR3 DNA is TGTGCCAGCAGCAAAGCGGGGACAGGGGGCCCCTCGCCTCACGAGCAGTACTTC. Its translation is CASSKAGTGGPSPHEQYF.

The gene calls are TRBV5-1 and TRBJ2-7, with D possibly TRBD1 on 6 matching bases. The V gene's germline CDR1 is SGHRS and CDR2 YFSETQ. CDR3 size: 16 residues. V dropped 4 bases and J dropped 2 bases, with 19 bases sitting between them. The CDR3 DNA reads TGCGCCAGCAGCAGCCCTGTCAAGACAGGAGCCTACGAGCAGTACTTC. Translation gives CASSSPVKTGAYEQYF.

The V gene is TRBV6-5, the J gene TRBJ1-2; D is unresolved. CDR1 and CDR2 from the germline V gene are MNHEY and SVGAGI. This CDR3 region has 14 residues. Trimming shortened V by 0 bases and J by 4 bases, and 9 bases separated the two germline ends. The CDR3 loop is CASSYSMMSYGYTF. The CDR3 nucleotides are TGTGCCAGCAGTTACTCTATGATGAGCTATGGCTACACCTTC.

V and J are TRBV7-3 and TRBJ2-3; D is possibly TRBD2 (5 bases). The CDR3 totals 14 residues. Per the germline V gene, CDR1 is SGHTA and CDR2 is FQGTGA. V lost 4 bases to trimming and J lost 1 base, with 9 bases between them. The DNA of the CDR3 is TGTGCCAGCAGCTCTAGCACCGGCACAGATACGCAGTATTTT. This gives the protein CASSSSTGTDTQYF.

The chain links TRBV19 to TRBJ1-1, with D tentatively TRBD1 (5 bases). The CDR3 loop spans 16 amino acids. V lost 3 bases, J lost 3 bases, and 17 bases lay in between. Germline-derived CDR1 and CDR2 are LNHDA and SQIVND (reference sequence). CDR3 sequence (DNA): TGTGCCAGTAGTATGGATTCCCAAGGGGCGGACACTGAAGCTTTCTTT. This encodes CASSMDSQGADTEAFF.

This chain joins TRBV28 and TRBJ1-5; D is uncertain. Trimming took off 3 bases at V and 4 bases at J, with 10 bases between the two ends. The CDR3 extends over 14 amino acids. Germline V gene sequence: CDR1 MDHEN, CDR2 SYDVKM. This CDR3 is CASSFLRENQPQHF. The CDR3 DNA sequence: TGTGCCAGCAGTTTTCTGAGAGAGAATCAGCCCCAGCATTTT.

The CDR3 sequence: CASSPAGVAYEQYF. CDR3 coding DNA: TGTGCCAGCTCACCAGCCGGGGTAGCCTACGAGCAGTACTTC. This chain uses TRBV18 with TRBJ2-7; a weak D match, TRBD2 (5 bases). The CDR3 contains 14 residues. In germline, CDR1 is KGHSH, CDR2 LQKENI. The ends were cut back, 2 bases at V and 2 bases at J, with 10 bases in the middle.

The CDR3 here is CASSVEGGFDYGYTF. CDR3 bases: TGTGCCAGCAGCGTAGAAGGGGGTTTTGACTATGGCTACACCTTC. The V and J genes are TRBV9 and TRBJ1-2; perhaps TRBD1 as D (6 bases). Germline-derived CDR1 and CDR2 are SGDLS and YYNGEE. The V gene lost 0 bases and the J gene lost 3 bases, with 12 bases spanning the gap. The CDR3 contains 15 residues.

The rearrangement uses TRBV7-2 and TRBJ2-7, with 7 bases that match TRBD1. CDR1 is SGHTA, CDR2 FQGNSA, per germline. J was trimmed by 2 bases and V by 1 base; bases with no gene match: 5. The CDR3 is 15 residues long. The CDR3 nucleotides are TGTGCCAGCAGCTTAGTGGGGGACAGCCCCTACGAGCAGTACTTC. It encodes CASSLVGDSPYEQYF.

The chain joins TRBV9 to TRBJ1-2; D remains ambiguous. V was clipped by 6 bases and J by 6 bases, with 12 bases between them. CDR3 length: 12 residues. From germline, CDR1 is SGDLS and CDR2 YYNGEE. In DNA form, the CDR3 reads TGTGCCAGCACCACGCTCGGAGATGGCTACACCTTC. This gives the protein CASTTLGDGYTF.

The chain combines TRBV9 with TRBJ2-5; 9 bases map to TRBD1. The CDR3 covers 16 residues. The ends lost 4 bases at V and 5 bases at J; junction bases unmatched: 12. CDR1 and CDR2 from the germline V gene are SGDLS and YYNGEE. In DNA form, the CDR3 reads TGTGCCAGCAGCCCTCACGGGACAGGGAGCCGGGAGACCCAGTACTTC. Encoded protein: CASSPHGTGSRETQYF.

The chain couples TRBV18 to TRBJ1-4, with 8 bases aligning to TRBD1. Germline V lookup: CDR1 KGHSH, CDR2 LQKENI. The CDR3 covers 15 residues. With V trimmed by 3 bases and J by 3 bases, 3 bases remained unmatched. The CDR3 DNA reads as TGTGCCAGCTCACCGGGGACAGGCCCTAATGAAAAACTGTTTTTT. It specifies CASSPGTGPNEKLFF.

The chain has TRBV29-1 and TRBJ1-3; 8 bases are a match to TRBD1. Germline values: CDR1 SQVTM, CDR2 ANQGSEA. V was clipped by 7 bases and J by 1 base; unmatched bases: 6. The CDR3 consists of 14 residues. The chain's CDR3 is CSAANRGSGNTIYF. Here the CDR3 DNA reads TGCAGCGCAGCTAACAGGGGGTCTGGAAACACCATATATTTT.

This chain joins TRBV12-2 and TRBJ2-5; TRBD2 reflects the table's D call only, with no check against the DNA. TRBV12-2 is listed as a pseudogene. The length of the CDR3 is 18 residues. This CDR3 reads CASRLVRRSGGVQETQYF. CDR3 nucleotides: TGTGCAAGTCGCTTAGTCCGCCGAAGCGGGGGGGTCCAAGAGACCCAGTACTTC.

This clone was counted between two and nine times. This chain uses TRBV29-1 with TRBJ1-2; no clear D. CDR1 is SQVTM, CDR2 ANQGSEA, per germline. The CDR3 consists of 12 residues. V was trimmed by 3 bases and J by 8 bases, leaving 13 bases between them. CDR3 in amino acids: CSVEDSTGGYTF. For the CDR3, the DNA is TGCAGCGTTGAGGACTCAACGGGCGGCTACACCTTC.

This clone was seen only a few times. The gene calls are TRBV7-9 and TRBJ2-1; 8 positions agree with TRBD2. CDR1 is SEHNR and CDR2 is FQNEAQ in the germline V gene (reference sequence). The CDR3 has 18 amino acids. V lost 5 bases and J lost 8; bases outside the gene matches: 20. This CDR3 reads CASSPRTTLAGSVYEQFF. CDR3 DNA sequence: TGTGCCAGCAGCCCGCGGACGACCTTAGCGGGGTCCGTCTATGAGCAGTTCTTC. Full variable domain (outside the CDR3, taken from reference TRBV7-9 and TRBJ2-1): DTGVSQNPRHKITKRGQNVTFRCDPISEHNRLYWYRQTLGQGPEFLTYFQNEAQLEKSRLLSDRFSAERPKGSFSTLEIQRTEQGDSAMYLCASSPRTTLAGSVYEQFFGPGTRLTVL.

The chain is built from TRBV6-6 and TRBJ1-6; the match to TRBD1 covers 9 bases. V was clipped by 6 bases and J by 6 bases; unmatched bases: 3. CDR1 is MNHNY, CDR2 SVGAGI, per germline (reference sequence). The CDR3 sequence is 14 residues long. CDR3 loop: CASRPTGGNSPLHF. The CDR3 bases are TGTGCCAGCAGGCCGACAGGGGGTAATTCACCCCTCCACTTT.

This chain's CDR3 is CASSPGQFSYEQYF. The DNA of the CDR3 is TGTGCCAGCAGCCCGGGACAGTTCTCCTACGAGCAGTACTTC. The chain has TRBV5-4 and TRBJ2-7, with 7 bases identical to TRBD1. The CDR3 covers 14 residues. Germline V gene data show CDR1 as SGHNT and CDR2 as YYREEE (reference sequence). Trimming took 4 bases from V and 0 from J; bases not matched to a gene: 4.

This clone has more than one count but fewer than ten. The chain is built from TRBV28 and TRBJ1-2, with 7 bases that match TRBD1. The CDR3 has 12 amino acids. Looked up from germline, CDR1 is MDHEN and CDR2 is SYDVKM. The J segment lost 8 bases and the V segment lost 7 bases, leaving 7 bases of the junction unmatched. Written as DNA, the CDR3 is TGTGCCAGCAACACAGGGGATAACGGCTACACCTTC. Residues: CASNTGDNGYTF.

This clone was found a few times. V usage is TRBV18 and J usage is TRBJ2-3; 7 bases align to TRBD1. The CDR3 totals 16 residues. Germline CDR1 KGHSH, CDR2 LQKENI. Unmatched junction bases numbered 7, after V lost 3 bases and J lost 1 base. CDR3 amino acids: CASSPTTGFGTDTQYF. CDR3 DNA sequence: TGTGCCAGCTCACCCACGACAGGGTTCGGCACAGATACGCAGTATTTT.

This chain links TRBV5-4 with TRBJ1-2, with a weak D call TRBD1 (6 bases). Germline V CDR1 and CDR2: SGHNT, YYREEE (reference sequence). This CDR3 is 16 amino acids long. Trimming pared 3 bases from V and 4 bases from J, leaving 19 bases between. The CDR3 DNA sequence: TGTGCCAGCAGCTCAGGCGGGGGCCAAACCTCCTATGGCTACACCTTC. This codes for CASSSGGGQTSYGYTF. The full variable domain, its missing parts supplied by reference TRBV5-4 and TRBJ1-2, is ETGVTQSPTHLIKTRGQQVTLRCSSQSGHNTVSWYQQALGQGPQFIFQYYREEENGRGNFPPRFSGLQFPNYSSELNVNALELDDSALYLCASSSGGGQTSYGYTFGSGTRLTVV.

The chain combines TRBV2 with TRBJ1-5, with TRBD1 matching 8 bases. Germline loops: CDR1 SNHLY, CDR2 FYNNEI. The ends lost 6 bases at V and 4 bases at J; junction bases unmatched: 5. This CDR3 has 14 amino acids. CDR3 in DNA: TGTGCCAGCAGCGGACAGGGCGCGAATCAGCCCCAGCATTTT. Translation gives CASSGQGANQPQHF.

This clone was detected a few times. V gene TRBV4-2 combines with J gene TRBJ1-6, with D hard to call. Trimming removed 0 bases at V and 0 bases at J, with 9 bases between. CDR1 and CDR2 from the germline V gene are LGHNA and YNFKEQ. This CDR3 has 17 amino acids. The CDR3 reads CASSQDYESSYNSPLHF. CDR3 nucleotides: TGTGCCAGCAGCCAAGATTACGAGAGCTCCTATAATTCACCCCTCCACTTT.

The chain joins TRBV6-4 to TRBJ1-4, with TRBD1 matching 7 bases. From germline, CDR1 is MRHNA and CDR2 SNTAGT. The ends lost 7 bases at V and 4 bases at J; junction bases unmatched: 6. The CDR3 spans 14 residues. The CDR3 sequence: CASTLTGINEKLFF. For the CDR3, the DNA is TGTGCCAGCACCCTGACAGGGATTAATGAAAAACTGTTTTTT.

The V call is TRBV11-3, the J call TRBJ1-1, with D possibly being TRBD1 (5 bases). V was shortened by 6 bases and J by 0 bases, with 17 bases between the two germline ends. CDR1 and CDR2 from the germline V gene are SGHNT and YENEEA. CDR3 size: 16 residues. In DNA, the CDR3 is TGTGCCAGCAGACACCCTGGGGGGAATATGAACACTGAAGCTTTCTTT. As protein: CASRHPGGNMNTEAFF.

This clone has only a few counts. The V gene is TRBV11-2, the J gene TRBJ1-4, with D perhaps matching TRBD1 (5 bases). Germline loops: CDR1 SGHAT, CDR2 FQNNGV. The CDR3 is made up of 18 amino acids. V lost 3 bases and J 1 base, leaving 18 bases between the germline ends. The CDR3 loop reads CASSLGRGEGRTNEKLFF. The CDR3 DNA reads TGTGCCAGCAGCTTGGGACGGGGGGAAGGTCGAACTAATGAAAAACTGTTTTTT.

This rearrangement joins TRBV6-4 to TRBJ2-2; 9 bases match TRBD1. Germline trimming cut 4 bases from V and 5 bases from J; bases unmatched to any gene: 5. The CDR3 is 15 amino acids. The V gene's germline CDR1 is MRHNA and CDR2 SNTAGT. In DNA form, the CDR3 reads TGTGCCAGCAGTGTCATGGACAGGGGTACCGGGGAGCTGTTTTTT. It encodes CASSVMDRGTGELFF.

This clone was counted only a few times. V gene TRBV5-1 combines with J gene TRBJ2-4; TRBD2 matches at 9 bases. CDR1 is SGHRS, CDR2 YFSETQ, per germline. The CDR3 is 17 amino acids. Losses at the gene ends were 2 bases for V and 9 bases for J; bases not matched to a gene: 15. The CDR3 bases are TGCGCCAGCAGCTTTGAACCCCGACTAGCGGCGGTTAGCATTCAGTACTTC. Amino acids: CASSFEPRLAAVSIQYF.

This chain uses TRBV7-2 with TRBJ1-5; tentatively, D is TRBD1 (5 bases). V was cut by 5 bases and J by 6 bases, with 11 bases left in between. CDR3 length: 13 amino acids. Germline assignment: CDR1 SGHTA and CDR2 FQGNSA. In DNA, the CDR3 is TGTGCCAGCAGCCCAGGGATGGTTCAGCCCCAGCATTTT. It translates to CASSPGMVQPQHF.

V gene TRBV10-3 combines with J gene TRBJ2-1, with 12 bases that match TRBD2. V lost 2 bases to trimming and J lost 4 bases; unmatched junction nucleotides: 6. This CDR3 contains 17 residues. In germline, CDR1 is ENHRY, CDR2 SYGVKD. In DNA, the CDR3 is TGTGCCATCAGTGAGCTACTAACTAGCGGGGGGTACAATGAGCAGTTCTTC. This translates into CAISELLTSGGYNEQFF.

The chain employs TRBV6-5 and TRBJ1-2; a possible D gene is TRBD1 (5 bases). Germline V lookup: CDR1 MNHEY, CDR2 SVGAGI. The CDR3 has 14 residues. V lost 0 bases and J 7 bases, leaving 12 bases between the germline ends. This chain's CDR3 is CASSYSTGGGGYTF. CDR3 nucleotides: TGTGCCAGCAGTTACTCTACGGGGGGAGGTGGCTACACCTTC.